This T cell receptor beta chain was identified in a study of beta chain features in type 1 diabetes. Study-level findings and limits: All four CD4+ subsets of Type 1 diabetes patients contained TCRB CDR3s that were moderately but significantly shorter.

Expressed TCRB transcripts were sequenced because the isolated RNA had all been reverse transcribed beforehand. Mean read depth for naive, central memory and regulatory T cell samples was approximately 3.57 million reads. The data were produced by immunoSEQ multiplex PCR, yet TCRdb's version contains in-frame clones alone and is incomplete. The profile shows 600,000 to 750,000 clones, around 12% of them singletons. Germline V gene sequence: CDR1 SGHNT, CDR2 YYREEE (reference sequence). The V and J ends lost 0 bases and 1 base respectively, with 10 bases between them. CDR3 length equals 15 residues. On this clone: Its antigen is still unknown.

Sampling consisted of one heparinised blood draw per donor, averaging around 100 mL. This TCR was recovered from a man aged 25 to 45 with type 1 diabetes. J is TRBJ2-5 and V is TRBV5-4; D may be TRBD1 (5 bases). Sequenced: naive CD4+ T cells from blood. CDR3 DNA: TGTGCCAGCAGCTTGGGGCGGACACGCCAAGAGACCCAGTACTTC. Residues: CASSLGRTRQETQYF.